This entry concerns a single T cell receptor beta chain. The antigen is undetermined. This specimen belongs to a study of OX40 agonist ivuxolimab in advanced cancers. The study's findings and limits: There were, on average, more expanded clones in CD8+ T cells than in CD4+.

The data were produced by immunoSEQ multiplex PCR, yet TCRdb's version contains in-frame clones alone and is incomplete. The sample has about 77,000 clones, about 92% seen once. V lost 0 bases to trimming and J lost 4 bases; unmatched junction nucleotides: 27. This CDR3 has 24 residues. CDR1 and CDR2 from the germline V gene are SGHDN and FVKESK. Source: CD4+ or CD8+ T cells sorted from blood, taken in a trial of the OX40 agonist ivuxolimab. The chain uses TRBV14 and TRBJ2-1; 10 bases fit TRBD2. This clonotype originated in an adult with an advanced solid tumor such as melanoma, head and neck, liver or kidney cancer. The CDR3 DNA is TGTGCCAGCAGCCAAGAAAGGTCGGTCTACCTTAGCGGGAGGCCCGCTAGATTTTACAATGAGCAGTTCTTC. It yields the protein CASSQERSVYLSGRPARFYNEQFF.